The clone carrying this TCR beta chain was detected only a few times. The V gene end was trimmed by 5 bases and the J gene end by 8 bases; junction bases not matched to a gene: 5. The CDR3 spans 13 residues. CDR1 is SQVTM, CDR2 ANQGSEA, per germline. The record originates from a study of T-cell reconstitution after alpha-beta-depleted transplantation in children. Molecular barcoding with unique molecular identifiers was used for the TCRbeta library. TCRdb redid the calling of the PCR reads with MiXCR, one entry per CDR3 protein. The data contain hundreds of thousands of distinct CDR3 sequences, 16% of them seen just once; the ten biggest clones take up 1.1%.

The V call is TRBV29-1, the J call TRBJ1-6, with 8 bases identical to TRBD1. The receptor comes from a human donor who donated a stem cell graft to a child with acute myeloid leukemia. The sample here was PBMCs from the stem cell graft donor, taken from the stem cell graft. The CDR3 loop is CSVLDRGDSPLHF. The CDR3 DNA reads as TGCAGCGTTTTAGACAGGGGAGATTCACCCCTCCACTTT.